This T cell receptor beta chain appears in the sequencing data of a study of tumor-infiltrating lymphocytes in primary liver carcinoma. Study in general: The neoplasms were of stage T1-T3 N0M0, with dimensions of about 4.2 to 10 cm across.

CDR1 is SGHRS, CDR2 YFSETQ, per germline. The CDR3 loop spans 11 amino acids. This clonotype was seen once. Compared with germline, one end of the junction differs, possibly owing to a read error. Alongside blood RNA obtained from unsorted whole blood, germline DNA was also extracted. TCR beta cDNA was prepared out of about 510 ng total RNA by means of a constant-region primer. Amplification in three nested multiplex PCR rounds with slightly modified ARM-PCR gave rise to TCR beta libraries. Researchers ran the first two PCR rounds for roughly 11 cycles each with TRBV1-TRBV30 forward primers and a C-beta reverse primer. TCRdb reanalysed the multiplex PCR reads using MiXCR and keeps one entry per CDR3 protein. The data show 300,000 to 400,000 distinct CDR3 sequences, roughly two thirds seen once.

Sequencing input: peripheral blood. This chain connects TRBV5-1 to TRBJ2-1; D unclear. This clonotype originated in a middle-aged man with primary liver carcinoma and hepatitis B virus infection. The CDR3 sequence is CASGLSNVQFF. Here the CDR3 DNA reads TGCGCCAGCGGCTTGAGCAATGTGCAGTTCTTC.